The following is a T cell receptor beta chain sequence with its context. V lost 0 bases and J 5 bases, leaving 12 bases between the germline ends. Per germline, CDR1 SGDLS and CDR2 YYNGEE. CDR3 size: 14 residues. The record originates from a study of cytomegalovirus exposure and HLA in healthy donors. Across the whole study: Early released data had tens of millions of unique TCRs, all coming from HLA-typed donors.

PCR used 60 Vbeta primers and 13 Jbeta primers. Sequenced by immunoSEQ multiplex PCR; TCRdb stores in-frame clones only, minus some. The data hold approximately 120,000 clones, with roughly 70% observed a single time. The chain recombines TRBV9 with TRBJ2-7; a weak D match, TRBD1 (5 bases). The source is a man aged 25 to 45 in good health and CMV-seronegative. The sample was PBMCs. CDR3: CASSVDPGIDEQYF. CDR3 nucleotides: TGTGCCAGCAGCGTAGATCCAGGGATCGACGAGCAGTACTTC.